The following is a TCR beta chain sequence with its context. Its antigen has not been determined. Per-base qualities were not stored, and no clone one base away is much larger. Preparation of the library involved 5' RACE. TCRdb shows the sequencer as Illumina HiSeq 2000. Template switching introduced a universal primer binding site; the final cDNA contained a unique molecular identifier, enabling accurate counting of TCR cDNA molecules. First-strand cDNA for TCR alpha and beta chains was synthesized from specific primers in the conserved constant-segment region. Each cDNA library was double barcoded, with a SMART-Mk sample barcode plus Illumina barcodes, to control for contamination. TruSeq adapter sequences along with Illumina sample barcodes were introduced in two successive PCR steps. The Illumina HiSeq platform was used with custom primers to sequence TCR alpha and beta cDNA libraries. The published analysis was carried out like this. MiGEC processed the raw reads to extract unique molecular identifiers, while MiXCR was used to determine the CDR3 positions. Recombination models were inferred per individual with the repgenHMM and IGoR tools using an EM algorithm. Shared clonotypes were analyzed with the tcR package in R, and sharing was normalized by the product of cloneset sizes. To study raw recombination free of thymic and clonal selection effects, out-of-frame nonproductive sequences were analyzed. TCRdb redid the processing of the public reads, applying fastp at Q25 and MiXCR, and retained in-frame beta chains. Each entry merges the rows of one CDR3 protein and shows their most common DNA and genes. In this record, the V and J calls reflect TCRdb's handling and not the investigators' own analysis. For this sample the table gives 690,000 or so distinct CDR3 sequences, of which 5.5% to 6.5% were detected only once. The top ten hold about 1.8% of the sample.

Every donor in the study was a healthy Caucasian. Three unrelated non-twin adults were additionally sequenced: a male aged 18 to 30, a male aged 50 to 60 and a female aged 50 to 60. Using Miltenyi CD45RO+ enrichment and human naive T-cell isolation kits, memory (CD45RO+) and naive T cells were isolated from PBMC. This specimen belongs to a study of identical twins (dated by TCRdb to 2015 to 2016). General notes on the study: The study deep-sequenced TCR alpha and beta repertoires from monozygotic twins, unrelated adults of various ages and cord blood to test whether fetal clonotypes persist. To rule out contamination, replicate twin experiments were performed at different times with different library preparation protocols. Overall results and qualifications from the work: Zero-insertion analyses could be partly confounded by invariant T cells such as MAIT and iNKT, although diverse VJ usage argued against such confounding for most clonotypes. Out-of-frame TCR alpha sharing in monozygotic twins was systematically underestimated by recombination models, whereas sharing between unrelated individuals was in agreement with the recombination models. Fewer insertions were carried by abundant cord blood beta clonotypes, a similar but weaker trend appeared in young adult naive repertoires, and no such trend appeared in memory repertoires. Compared with coincidental sharing between unrelated individuals, out-of-frame TCR alpha sequences shared between twins had an excess of sequences with low generation probability. Conclusions relied on cross-sectional statistical analysis, since the same donors could not be followed over many years. Excess twin sharing in beta out-of-frame sequences was weaker because fewer shared sequences lowered the signal-to-noise ratio.

From a lookup of the germline V gene, CDR1 and CDR2 are SGHVS and FQNEAQ. Trimming costs V 5 bases and J 8 bases, and their ends lie 21 bases apart. Counted from cysteine to phenylalanine, this CDR3 has 16 amino acids. Only the CDR3 DNA stays, 48 bases, in frame from base 1. The sequence derives from a man aged 18 to 29 in good health. The specimen was naive T cells sorted from blood. Reading the label with the study, this specimen's cell subset or site is: cells isolated with a human naive T-cell isolation kit. The sequence is built from TRBV7-8 and TRBJ2-2; the D segment could be TRBD2, given 6 matching bases. At the DNA level, the sequence is TGTGCCAGCAGCCTGCGGGACGGATCACTCACGGGGGAGCTGTTTTTT. It translates as CASSLRDGSLTGELFF.